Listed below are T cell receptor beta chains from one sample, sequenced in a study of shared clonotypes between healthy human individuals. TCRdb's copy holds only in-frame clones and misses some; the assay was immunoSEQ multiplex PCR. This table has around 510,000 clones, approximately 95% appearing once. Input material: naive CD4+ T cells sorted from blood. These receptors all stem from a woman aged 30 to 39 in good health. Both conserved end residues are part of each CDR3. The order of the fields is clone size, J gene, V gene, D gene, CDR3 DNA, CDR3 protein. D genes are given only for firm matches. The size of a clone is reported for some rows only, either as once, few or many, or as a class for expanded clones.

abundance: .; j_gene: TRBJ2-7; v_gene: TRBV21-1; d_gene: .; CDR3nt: TGTGCCAGCAGCATATACAGGGGGCGAGGAGAGCAGTACTTC; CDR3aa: CASSIYRGRGEQYF
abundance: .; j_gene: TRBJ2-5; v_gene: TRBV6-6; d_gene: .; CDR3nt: TGTGCCAGCAGTTCCTGGACAGAAGTAAAAGAGACCCAGTACTTC; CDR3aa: CASSSWTEVKETQYF
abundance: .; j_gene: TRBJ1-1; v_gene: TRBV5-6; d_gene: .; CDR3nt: TGTGCCAGCAGCCGTCAAGGGAGCACTGAAGCTTTCTTT; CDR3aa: CASSRQGSTEAFF
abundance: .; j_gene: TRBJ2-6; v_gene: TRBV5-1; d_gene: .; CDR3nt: TGCGCCAGCAGTAATACCGGGACCTACCTTAGCGTTGGGGCCAACGTCCTGACTTTC; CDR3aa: CASSNTGTYLSVGANVLTF
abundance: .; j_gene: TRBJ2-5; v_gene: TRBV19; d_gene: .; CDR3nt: TGTGCCAGTAGTACAAGATACCAAGAGACCCAGTACTTC; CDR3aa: CASSTRYQETQYF
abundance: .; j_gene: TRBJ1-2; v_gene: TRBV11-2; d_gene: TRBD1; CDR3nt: TGTGCCAGCAGCTTAGGGACAGGGTCTGGCTACACCTTC; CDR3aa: CASSLGTGSGYTF
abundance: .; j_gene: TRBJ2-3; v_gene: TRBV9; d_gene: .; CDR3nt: TGTGCCAGCAGCGTATCTGGAGGGGTCACAGATACGCAGTATTTT; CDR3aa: CASSVSGGVTDTQYF
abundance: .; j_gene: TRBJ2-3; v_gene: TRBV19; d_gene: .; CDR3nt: TGTGCCAGTAGTACCCAGGGTTTCACAGATACGCAGTATTTT; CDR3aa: CASSTQGFTDTQYF
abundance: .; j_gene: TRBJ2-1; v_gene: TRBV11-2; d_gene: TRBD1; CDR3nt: TGTGCCAGCAGCCAACTGGGACAGATAGACAATGAGCAGTTCTTC; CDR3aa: CASSQLGQIDNEQFF
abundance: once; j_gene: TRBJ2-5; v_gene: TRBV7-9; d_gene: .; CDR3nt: TGTGCCAGCAGCTTAGTGGAGTCCCCGCGGGAGACCCAGTACTTC; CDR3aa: CASSLVESPRETQYF